A selection of T cell receptor beta chains follows, all from one sample in a study of neurological immune-mediated disorders. From the 5' RACE reads, TCRdb called clonotypes with MiXCR, one entry per CDR3 protein. The sample includes about 74,000 distinct CDR3 sequences, around 5.2% of them seen just once. Sequencing used PBMCs. These receptor sequences come from a man between 18 and 29 years old with multiple sclerosis. The CDR3 runs from the conserved cysteine through the conserved F or W. The D gene is left open where the match is weak. Expanded clones are given a class, and other clones once, few, many or no size at all.

d_gene: .
abundance: many
j_gene: TRBJ2-5
len: 15
v_gene: TRBV7-9
CDR3nt: TGTGCCAGCAGCCAACAGGCCTCAGGGGGGGAGACCCAGTACTTC
CDR3aa: CASSQQASGGETQYF

d_gene: TRBD2
abundance: many
j_gene: TRBJ2-1
len: 14
v_gene: TRBV20-1
CDR3nt: TGCAGTGCTAATAGCGGGGGGCCCTCCAATGAGCAGTTCTTC
CDR3aa: CSANSGGPSNEQFF

d_gene: .
abundance: many
j_gene: TRBJ1-2
len: 14
v_gene: TRBV6-6
CDR3nt: TGTGCCAGCAGTTACTCACAGGGAACGAGGGGCTACACCTTC
CDR3aa: CASSYSQGTRGYTF

d_gene: .
abundance: many
j_gene: TRBJ2-7
len: 13
v_gene: TRBV11-2
CDR3nt: TGTGCCAGCAGCTTAGAACCCTACTACGAGCAGTACTTC
CDR3aa: CASSLEPYYEQYF

d_gene: .
abundance: .
j_gene: TRBJ1-2
len: 13
v_gene: TRBV29-1
CDR3nt: TGCAGCGTCCTCGGGGAAAGGCCCACGGGCTACACCTTC
CDR3aa: CSVLGERPTGYTF

d_gene: TRBD2
abundance: many
j_gene: TRBJ2-3
len: 17
v_gene: TRBV11-2
CDR3nt: TGTGCCAGCAGCCCCCTACTAGCGGGGGGGCCCTGGCGAACGCAGTATTTT
CDR3aa: CASSPLLAGGPWRTQYF

d_gene: .
abundance: many
j_gene: TRBJ2-7
len: 16
v_gene: TRBV7-2
CDR3nt: TGTGCCAGCAGCTTATCCCGTTCCGGCAGCTCCTACGAGCAGTACTTC
CDR3aa: CASSLSRSGSSYEQYF

d_gene: TRBD2
abundance: many
j_gene: TRBJ2-5
len: 14
v_gene: TRBV5-6
CDR3nt: TGTGCCAGCAGCCTAGCGGGAGGGCCAGAGACCCAGTACTTC
CDR3aa: CASSLAGGPETQYF

d_gene: .
abundance: many
j_gene: TRBJ1-6
len: 16
v_gene: TRBV5-1
CDR3nt: TGCGCCAGCAGCTTGGGGACTCGGGCCGATTATTCACCCCTCAACTTT
CDR3aa: CASSLGTRADYSPLNF

d_gene: TRBD2
abundance: many
j_gene: TRBJ2-1
len: 14
v_gene: TRBV12-3/TRBV12-4
CDR3nt: TGTGCCAGCAGTACGGGACTAGCGGGAGGTCTGCAGTTCTTC
CDR3aa: CASSTGLAGGLQFF

d_gene: TRBD2
abundance: many
j_gene: TRBJ2-3
len: 16
v_gene: TRBV11-2
CDR3nt: TGTGCCAGCAGCTTAGGAGCGGGAGGTGGGGCAGATACGCAGTATTTT
CDR3aa: CASSLGAGGGADTQYF

d_gene: TRBD1
abundance: many
j_gene: TRBJ2-1
len: 12
v_gene: TRBV6-1
CDR3nt: TGTGCCAGCAGAGGACAGGTCAATGAGCAGTTCTTC
CDR3aa: CASRGQVNEQFF

d_gene: .
abundance: few
j_gene: TRBJ2-3
len: 14
v_gene: TRBV14
CDR3nt: TGTGCCAGCAGCCAAGAGTTGAGCACAGATACGCAGTATTTT
CDR3aa: CASSQELSTDTQYF

d_gene: TRBD2
abundance: many
j_gene: TRBJ2-5
len: 13
v_gene: TRBV29-1
CDR3nt: TGCAGCGTCTGGACTAGCGGGACTGAGACCCAGTACTTC
CDR3aa: CSVWTSGTETQYF

d_gene: .
abundance: many
j_gene: TRBJ2-1
len: 16
v_gene: TRBV15
CDR3nt: TGTGCCACCAGCAGAGATGCATCAGCCCGCCCCCATGAGCAGTTCTTC
CDR3aa: CATSRDASARPHEQFF

d_gene: .
abundance: many
j_gene: TRBJ2-7
len: 14
v_gene: TRBV20-1
CDR3nt: TGCAGTGCCATAGGATCCGGCAGATCCTACGAGCAGTACTTC
CDR3aa: CSAIGSGRSYEQYF

d_gene: .
abundance: many
j_gene: TRBJ2-1
len: 15
v_gene: TRBV5-1
CDR3nt: TGCGCCAGCAGCTTGGTGGGTAACTCCTACAATGAGCAGTTCTTC
CDR3aa: CASSLVGNSYNEQFF

d_gene: .
abundance: many
j_gene: TRBJ1-1
len: 14
v_gene: TRBV20-1
CDR3nt: TGCAGTGCTAGAGATCTCGGGGCGCGGACTGAAGCTTTCTTT
CDR3aa: CSARDLGARTEAFF

d_gene: .
abundance: many
j_gene: TRBJ1-2
len: 10
v_gene: TRBV20-1
CDR3nt: TGCAGTGCTCGGGGCTATGGCTACACCTTC
CDR3aa: CSARGYGYTF

d_gene: TRBD1
abundance: many
j_gene: TRBJ2-2
len: 15
v_gene: TRBV9
CDR3nt: TGTGCCAGCAGGTTACAGGGGGCGGGCACCGGGGAGCTGTTTTTT
CDR3aa: CASRLQGAGTGELFF

d_gene: TRBD1
abundance: many
j_gene: TRBJ2-5
len: 15
v_gene: TRBV7-2
CDR3nt: TGTGCCAGCAGCCCAGGACAGGGGAGGGGAGAGACCCAGTACTTC
CDR3aa: CASSPGQGRGETQYF

d_gene: TRBD1
abundance: .
j_gene: TRBJ2-7
len: 14
v_gene: TRBV20-1
CDR3nt: TGCAGTGCTCCTCAGCAGGGGGCGCGGGAAGAGCAGTACTTC
CDR3aa: CSAPQQGAREEQYF

d_gene: .
abundance: .
j_gene: TRBJ2-2
len: 12
v_gene: TRBV12-3/TRBV12-4
CDR3nt: TGTGCCAGCAGGGAAGACGCCGGGGAGCTGTTTTTT
CDR3aa: CASREDAGELFF

d_gene: TRBD1
abundance: many
j_gene: TRBJ1-2
len: 14
v_gene: TRBV12-3/TRBV12-4
CDR3nt: TGTGCCAGCAGTCCAGGGGGTGGAAACTATGGCTACACCTTC
CDR3aa: CASSPGGGNYGYTF

d_gene: TRBD2
abundance: many
j_gene: TRBJ2-4
len: 18
v_gene: TRBV9
CDR3nt: TGTGCCAGCAGCGTAGCTAGCGGGGGATCAGTCACCAAAAACATTCAGTACTTC
CDR3aa: CASSVASGGSVTKNIQYF

d_gene: .
abundance: many
j_gene: TRBJ2-4
len: 15
v_gene: TRBV15
CDR3nt: TGTGCCACCAGCAGAGATTTCACAGGAGGAAACATTCAGTACTTC
CDR3aa: CATSRDFTGGNIQYF

d_gene: .
abundance: many
j_gene: TRBJ1-5
len: 15
v_gene: TRBV3-1
CDR3nt: TGTGCCAGCAGCCAGACCAGGGGAATGAATCAGCCCCAGAATTTT
CDR3aa: CASSQTRGMNQPQNF

d_gene: .
abundance: many
j_gene: TRBJ2-7
len: 14
v_gene: TRBV7-2
CDR3nt: TGTGCCAGCAGCTTCAATCTCCAGGACTACGAGCAGTACTTC
CDR3aa: CASSFNLQDYEQYF

d_gene: .
abundance: many
j_gene: TRBJ1-4
len: 14
v_gene: TRBV5-1
CDR3nt: TGCGCCAGCAGCTTGTCGGGGAGCGGTGAAAAACTGTTTTTT
CDR3aa: CASSLSGSGEKLFF

d_gene: .
abundance: many
j_gene: TRBJ2-3
len: 13
v_gene: TRBV7-2
CDR3nt: TGTGCCAGCGGCACAGGGCTCACAGATACGCAGTATTTT
CDR3aa: CASGTGLTDTQYF

d_gene: TRBD1
abundance: many
j_gene: TRBJ1-2
len: 13
v_gene: TRBV7-2
CDR3nt: TGTGCCAGCAGCAGGGAGACAGGGGGCGGCTACACCTTC
CDR3aa: CASSRETGGGYTF